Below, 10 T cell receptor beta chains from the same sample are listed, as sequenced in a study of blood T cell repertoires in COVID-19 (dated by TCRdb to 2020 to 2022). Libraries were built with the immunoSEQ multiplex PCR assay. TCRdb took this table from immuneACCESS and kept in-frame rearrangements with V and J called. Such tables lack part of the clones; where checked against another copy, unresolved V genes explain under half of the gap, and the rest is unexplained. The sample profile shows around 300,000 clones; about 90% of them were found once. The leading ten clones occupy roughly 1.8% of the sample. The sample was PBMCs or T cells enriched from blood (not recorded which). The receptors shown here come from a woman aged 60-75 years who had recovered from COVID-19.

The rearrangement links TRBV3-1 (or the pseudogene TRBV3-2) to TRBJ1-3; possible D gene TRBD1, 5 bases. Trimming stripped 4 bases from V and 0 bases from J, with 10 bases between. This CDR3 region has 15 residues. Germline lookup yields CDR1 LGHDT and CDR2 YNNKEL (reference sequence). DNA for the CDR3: TGTGCCAGCAGCCCATCGGACAACTCTGGAAACACCATATATTTT. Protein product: CASSPSDNSGNTIYF.

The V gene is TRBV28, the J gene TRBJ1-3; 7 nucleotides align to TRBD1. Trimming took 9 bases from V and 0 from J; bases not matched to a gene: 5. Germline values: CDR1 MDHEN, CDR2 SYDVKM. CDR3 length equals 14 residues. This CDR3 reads CASNRGDSGNTIYF. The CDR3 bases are TGTGCCAGTAACAGGGGAGACTCTGGAAACACCATATATTTT. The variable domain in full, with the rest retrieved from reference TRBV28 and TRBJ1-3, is DVKVTQSSRYLVKRTGEKVFLECVQDMDHENMFWYRQDPGLGLRLIYFSYDVKMKEKGDIPEGYSVSREKKERFSLILESASTNQTSMYLCASNRGDSGNTIYFGEGSWLTVV.

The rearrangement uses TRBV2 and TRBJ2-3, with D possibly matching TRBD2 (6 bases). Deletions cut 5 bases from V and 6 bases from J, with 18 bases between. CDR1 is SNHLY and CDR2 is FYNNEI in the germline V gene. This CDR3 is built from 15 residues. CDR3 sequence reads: CASSLGLGRRDTQYF. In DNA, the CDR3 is TGTGCCAGCAGTCTGGGACTGGGAAGAAGGGATACGCAGTATTTT.

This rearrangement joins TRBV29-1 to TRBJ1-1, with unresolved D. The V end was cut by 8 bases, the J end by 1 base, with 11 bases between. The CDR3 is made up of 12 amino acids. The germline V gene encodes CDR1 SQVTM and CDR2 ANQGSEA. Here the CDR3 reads CSPMRANTEAFF. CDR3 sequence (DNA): TGCAGCCCCATGAGAGCGAACACTGAAGCTTTCTTT.

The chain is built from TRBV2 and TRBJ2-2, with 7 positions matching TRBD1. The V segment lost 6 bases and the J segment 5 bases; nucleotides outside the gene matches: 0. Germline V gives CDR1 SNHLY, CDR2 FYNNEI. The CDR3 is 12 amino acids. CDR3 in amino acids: CASRQGTGELFF. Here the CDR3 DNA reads TGTGCCAGCAGACAGGGGACCGGGGAGCTGTTTTTT.

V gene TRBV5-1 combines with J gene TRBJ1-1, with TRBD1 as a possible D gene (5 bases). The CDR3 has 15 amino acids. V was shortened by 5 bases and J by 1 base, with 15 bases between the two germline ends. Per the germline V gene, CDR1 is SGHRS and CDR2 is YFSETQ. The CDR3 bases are TGCGCCAGCAGTACCTCCCCGACAGAGAACACTGAAGCTTTCTTT. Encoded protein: CASSTSPTENTEAFF.

CDR3 amino acids: CASIYRNTEAFF. The CDR3 region has the DNA TGTGCCAGCATATACAGGAACACTGAAGCTTTCTTT. The genes are TRBV28 and TRBJ1-1; D call uncertain. The CDR3 runs to 12 residues. The germline V gene encodes CDR1 MDHEN and CDR2 SYDVKM. V lost 7 bases, J lost 1 base, and 7 bases lay in between.

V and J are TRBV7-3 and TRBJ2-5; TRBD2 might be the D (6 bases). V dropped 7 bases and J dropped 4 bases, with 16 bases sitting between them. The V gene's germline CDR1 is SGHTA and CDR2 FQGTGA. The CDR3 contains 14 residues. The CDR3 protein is CASIGGGFRETQYF. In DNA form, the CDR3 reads TGTGCCAGCATCGGGGGAGGCTTTCGAGAGACCCAGTACTTC.

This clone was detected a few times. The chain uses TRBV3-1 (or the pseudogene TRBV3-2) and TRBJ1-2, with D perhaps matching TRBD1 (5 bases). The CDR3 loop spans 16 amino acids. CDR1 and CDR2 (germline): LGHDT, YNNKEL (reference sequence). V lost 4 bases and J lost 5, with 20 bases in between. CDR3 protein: CASSPRVGPAGYGYTF. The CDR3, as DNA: TGTGCCAGCAGCCCCCGGGTAGGTCCCGCAGGGTATGGCTACACCTTC.

The CDR3 sequence is CASSSPSRTAYEQYF. CDR3 nucleotides: TGTGCCAGCAGTTCACCCAGCCGGACAGCCTACGAGCAGTACTTC. The rearrangement joins TRBV6-5 to TRBJ2-7, with a weak D call TRBD1 (6 bases). This CDR3 region has 15 residues. The ends were cut back, 4 bases at V and 2 bases at J, with 15 bases in the middle. Germline assignment: CDR1 MNHEY and CDR2 SVGAGI.